A selection of T cell receptor beta chains follows, all from one sample in a study of blood T cell repertoires in COVID-19. The assay was immunoSEQ multiplex PCR, and TCRdb's table has in-frame clones only and misses some. The sample has 200,000 to 250,000 clones, 70% to 90% seen once. Sequenced: PBMCs or T cells enriched from blood (not recorded which). Receptor source: a woman between 40 and 55 years old with acute COVID-19. CDR3s include the opening cysteine and the closing phenylalanine or tryptophan. D genes are given only for firm matches. The size of a clone is reported for some rows only, either as once, few or many, or as a class for expanded clones.

d_call	clone_size	v_call	j_call	cdr3_aa	cdr3_nt
NA	NA	TRBV5-6	TRBJ1-1	CASSSFGAEAFF	TGTGCCAGCAGCTCTTTCGGGGCTGAAGCTTTCTTT
TRBD1	NA	TRBV19	TRBJ2-3	CASSRLRDRQYF	TGTGCCAGTAGTCGTTTACGGGACAGGCAGTATTTT
TRBD2	NA	TRBV11-2	TRBJ2-3	CASSSEGLATTDTQYF	TGTGCCAGCAGCTCGGAGGGACTAGCGACCACAGATACGCAGTATTTT
TRBD1	NA	TRBV28	TRBJ1-6	CASSRQDRGVLNSPLHF	TGTGCCAGCAGTCGACAGGACAGGGGAGTGTTGAATTCACCCCTCCACTTT
TRBD2	NA	TRBV6-2/TRBV6-3	TRBJ2-2	CASSYPTSVFTGELFF	TGTGCCAGCAGTTACCCGACTAGCGTTTTCACCGGGGAGCTGTTTTTT
NA	NA	TRBV11-3	TRBJ1-1	CASSSQNTEAFF	TGTGCCAGCAGCTCACAAAACACTGAAGCTTTCTTT
TRBD1	many	TRBV4-2	TRBJ1-2	CASSQVIRGLDYGYTF	TGTGCCAGCAGCCAAGTCATCAGGGGGCTGGACTATGGCTACACCTTC
TRBD2	NA	TRBV14	TRBJ2-4	CASSQSSGSYKNIQYF	TGTGCCAGCAGCCAGAGTAGCGGGAGTTACAAAAACATTCAGTACTTC
TRBD2	NA	TRBV28	TRBJ2-1	CASSLSGGYNEQFF	TGTGCCAGCAGTTTATCGGGGGGATACAATGAGCAGTTCTTC
NA	NA	TRBV24-1	TRBJ1-5	CATSDSVGARSNQPQHF	TGTGCCACCAGTGATTCGGTGGGGGCGAGGAGCAATCAGCCCCAGCATTTT
TRBD2	NA	TRBV10-1	TRBJ2-1	CASSEGSGSSYNEQFF	TGCGCCAGCAGTGAGGGTAGCGGGAGTTCCTACAATGAGCAGTTCTTC
NA	NA	TRBV7-9	TRBJ2-1	CASSSGDSPYNEQFF	TGTGCCAGCAGCTCCGGGGATAGTCCCTACAATGAGCAGTTCTTC
NA	NA	TRBV18	TRBJ1-3	CASSTGSSSGNTIYF	TGTGCCAGCTCAACAGGGTCCAGCTCTGGAAACACCATATATTTT
TRBD1	NA	TRBV7-9	TRBJ2-1	CASSWGQGYNEQFF	TGTGCCAGCAGCTGGGGACAGGGTTACAATGAGCAGTTCTTC
TRBD2	NA	TRBV13	TRBJ2-7	CASSLGRERERYEQYF	TGTGCCAGCAGCTTAGGCCGTGAGCGGGAGCGCTACGAGCAGTACTTC
NA	NA	TRBV10-3	TRBJ2-7	CAIKGGIHEQYF	TGTGCCATCAAGGGGGGGATCCACGAGCAGTACTTC
TRBD1	NA	TRBV28	TRBJ1-5	CASRAGTGENQPQHF	TGTGCCAGCAGGGCCGGGACAGGGGAAAATCAGCCCCAGCATTTT
TRBD2	NA	TRBV2	TRBJ2-7	CASSKKRGRYEQYF	TGTGCCAGCAGTAAAAAGCGGGGGAGATACGAGCAGTACTTC
NA	NA	TRBV28	TRBJ2-7	CASSLTSSYEQYF	TGTGCCAGCAGTTTAACTAGCTCCTACGAGCAGTACTTC
NA	once	TRBV15	TRBJ1-2	CATSRDWGSFTYGYTF	TGTGCCACCAGCAGAGATTGGGGCTCTTTCACCTATGGCTACACCTTC
NA	few	TRBV4-2	TRBJ2-7	CASSQAQSGDEQYF	TGTGCCAGCAGCCAAGCCCAGTCGGGAGACGAGCAGTACTTC
NA	once	TRBV7-3	TRBJ2-3	CASSPRTVAGLTDTQYF	TGTGCCAGCAGCCCGCGGACGGTTGCGGGACTCACAGATACGCAGTATTTT
NA	NA	TRBV4-1	TRBJ1-1	CASSHRSRAGGLNTEAFF	TGCGCCAGCAGCCATAGATCCCGGGCCGGAGGCTTGAACACTGAAGCTTTCTTT
TRBD1	once	TRBV5-1	TRBJ2-7	CASAETGQGVYEQYF	TGCGCCAGCGCAGAAACCGGACAGGGAGTCTACGAGCAGTACTTC
NA	NA	TRBV5-1	TRBJ1-6	CASSSAPGNRATNSPLHF	TGCGCCAGCAGCTCGGCCCCCGGAAACAGGGCTACTAATTCACCCCTCCACTTT
TRBD1	NA	TRBV7-9	TRBJ2-1	CASSLITGVAEQFF	TGTGCCAGCAGCTTAATAACAGGGGTTGCTGAGCAGTTCTTC
NA	NA	TRBV19	TRBJ1-1	CASSPGVGALMNTEAFF	TGTGCCAGTTCGCCGGGGGTAGGGGCCTTGATGAACACTGAAGCTTTCTTT
NA	NA	TRBV19	TRBJ2-2	CATEGQGRTGELFF	TGTGCCACCGAAGGGCAGGGGAGAACCGGGGAGCTGTTTTTT